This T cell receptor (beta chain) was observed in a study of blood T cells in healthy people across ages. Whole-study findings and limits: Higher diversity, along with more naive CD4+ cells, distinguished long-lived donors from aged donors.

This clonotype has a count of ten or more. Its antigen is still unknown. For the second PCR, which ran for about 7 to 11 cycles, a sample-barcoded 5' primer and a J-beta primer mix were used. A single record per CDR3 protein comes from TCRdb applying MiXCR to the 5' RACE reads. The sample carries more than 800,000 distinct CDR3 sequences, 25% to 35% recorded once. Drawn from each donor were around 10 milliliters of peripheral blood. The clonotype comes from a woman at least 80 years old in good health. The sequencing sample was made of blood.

In nucleotides, the CDR3 is TGTGCCAGCAGTTACTCCCACAGGGGAGACAATGAGCAGTTCTTC. Its protein product is CASSYSHRGDNEQFF. J is TRBJ2-1 and V is TRBV6-2 or TRBV6-3; 7 bases map to TRBD1. The CDR3 length is 15 residues. V dropped 0 bases and J dropped 5; count of bases not matched to a gene: 4. Per germline, CDR1 MNHEY and CDR2 SVGEGT.